The 24 T cell receptor beta chains below all came from one sample that was sequenced in a study of neurological immune-mediated disorders. In TCRdb, the 5' RACE reads were re-called with MiXCR into one record per CDR3 protein. This sample has roughly 66,000 distinct CDR3 sequences, with about 5.1% found just once. The sequencing input was PBMCs. The receptor source for this set is a woman in her 70s with multiple sclerosis.

This clonotype was counted many times. This chain uses TRBV5-1 with TRBJ2-7; TRBD1 is a possible D gene (6 bases). This CDR3 comprises 14 residues. The germline V gene encodes CDR1 SGHRS and CDR2 YFSETQ. The V end was cut by 4 bases, the J end by 4 bases, with 15 bases between. In DNA form, the CDR3 reads TGCGCCAGCAGCCGTATGACAGGCCAGTACGAGCAGTACTTC. Amino acids: CASSRMTGQYEQYF.

This clonotype was counted ten times or more. J is TRBJ2-1 and V is TRBV6-2 or TRBV6-3; TRBD2 agrees at 8 bases. The CDR3 loop spans 17 amino acids. The germline V gene has CDR1 MNHEY and CDR2 SVGEGT. V shed 3 bases and J 4 bases; nucleotides not matched to a gene: 11. The CDR3 DNA reads TGTGCCAGCAGTTATAGCCCCACTAGCGGCCTATACAATGAGCAGTTCTTC. As protein: CASSYSPTSGLYNEQFF.

This clonotype was counted at least ten times. The CDR3 is CASSESGSNEQFF. The CDR3, as DNA: TGCGCCAGCAGCGAATCGGGCAGCAATGAGCAGTTCTTC. This rearrangement joins TRBV5-1 to TRBJ2-1; no reliable D call. The length of the CDR3 is 13 residues. Germline V gene data show CDR1 as SGHRS and CDR2 as YFSETQ. Trimming stripped 4 bases from V and 6 bases from J, with 11 bases between.

The sample holds many counts of this clonotype. The chain joins TRBV20-1 to TRBJ2-1; TRBD1 is a possible D gene (6 bases). The germline V and J ends were trimmed by 1 base and 8 bases, with 18 bases remaining between them. Per germline, CDR1 DFQATT and CDR2 SNEGSKA (reference sequence). This CDR3 contains 15 residues. The CDR3 spells CSARVPHFAGDEQFF. DNA for the CDR3: TGCAGTGCTAGAGTCCCCCACTTCGCAGGGGATGAGCAGTTCTTC.

This clonotype was seen repeatedly, ten times or more. Here the CDR3 reads CSALGQRKNTEAFF. For the CDR3, the DNA is TGCAGTGCTCTGGGACAGCGAAAGAACACTGAAGCTTTCTTT. The rearrangement links TRBV20-1 to TRBJ1-1, with 7 bases lining up with TRBD1. CDR1 is DFQATT and CDR2 is SNEGSKA in the germline V gene (reference sequence). The CDR3 contains 14 residues. The junction had 7 bases not matched to a gene; V was cut back by 5 bases and J by 1 base.

In this sample, this clonotype turned up many times. V is TRBV20-1 and J is TRBJ1-1, with D possibly being TRBD1 (5 bases). This CDR3 is 11 amino acids long. Per germline, CDR1 DFQATT and CDR2 SNEGSKA (reference sequence). Trimming pared 5 bases from V and 4 bases from J, leaving 8 bases between. The DNA for the CDR3 is TGCAGTGCTGGGGCGGTCACTGAAGCTTTCTTT. It codes for CSAGAVTEAFF.

In this sample, this clonotype turned up many times. The rearrangement uses TRBV7-2 and TRBJ1-4, with 9 bases that match TRBD1. V gave up 5 bases and J gave up 6 bases; unmatched junction bases: 7. This CDR3 is 15 amino acids long. CDR1 is SGHTA, CDR2 FQGNSA, per germline. The CDR3 spells CASSPPGQGDEKLFF. In DNA form, the CDR3 reads TGTGCCAGCAGCCCCCCGGGACAGGGCGATGAAAAACTGTTTTTT.

This clonotype was detected a few times. The chain employs TRBV6-6 and TRBJ2-1, with 8 bases matching TRBD1. Germline V gives CDR1 MNHNY, CDR2 SVGAGI (reference sequence). The CDR3 contains 15 residues. V was pared by 5 bases and J by 5 bases, with 8 bases of the junction left unmatched. CDR3 sequence: CASSNTGTGNNEQFF. Written as DNA, the CDR3 is TGTGCCAGCAGTAACACCGGGACAGGTAACAATGAGCAGTTCTTC.

The sample holds many counts of this clonotype. This rearrangement joins TRBV5-1 to TRBJ2-2; D is ambiguous. V was pared by 0 bases and J by 6 bases, with 12 bases between. Germline-derived CDR1 and CDR2 are SGHRS and YFSETQ. This CDR3 spans 15 amino acids. The CDR3 coding sequence is TGCGCCAGCAGCTTGGCCAACCATGGCGCCGGGGAGCTGTTTTTT. Encoded protein: CASSLANHGAGELFF.

This clonotype occurred many times. The rearrangement joins TRBV3-1 to TRBJ2-7; 8 bases map to TRBD2. Germline lookup yields CDR1 LGHDT and CDR2 YNNKEL (reference sequence). V lost 3 bases to trimming and J lost 6 bases; unmatched junction nucleotides: 13. This CDR3 has 16 amino acids. This chain's CDR3 is CASSHPKASGRIEQYF. In nucleotides, the CDR3 is TGTGCCAGCAGCCACCCCAAGGCAAGCGGGAGAATCGAGCAGTACTTC.

This clonotype came up many times. The V call is TRBV7-2, the J call TRBJ1-3; unclear D gene. Germline values: CDR1 SGHTA, CDR2 FQGNSA. V was shortened by 3 bases and J by 0 bases, with 15 bases between the two germline ends. This CDR3 contains 17 residues. The CDR3 sequence is CASSLRHGKSSGNTIYF. The DNA for the CDR3 is TGTGCCAGCAGCTTGAGACACGGGAAGAGCTCTGGAAACACCATATATTTT.

This clonotype showed up many times. This sequence joins TRBV20-1 and TRBJ2-2; D may match TRBD1 or TRBD2 (5 bases each). Germline V gene sequence: CDR1 DFQATT, CDR2 SNEGSKA (reference sequence). Trimming removed 3 bases from V and 4 bases from J, with 15 bases in between. The CDR3 is made up of 15 amino acids. The CDR3 protein is CSASRDQRPTGELFF. CDR3 coding DNA: TGCAGTGCTAGCCGGGACCAGAGACCCACCGGGGAGCTGTTTTTT.

This clonotype was observed at least ten times. The chain employs TRBV6-2 or TRBV6-3 and TRBJ2-2, with a weak D call TRBD1 (6 bases). V dropped 8 bases and J dropped 4 bases, with 26 bases sitting between them. The germline V gene has CDR1 MNHEY and CDR2 SVGEGT. This CDR3 is 18 amino acids long. In DNA form, the CDR3 reads TGTGCCAGCCAACCCCAGGGGTGGAGGATCCCCCCCACCGGGGAGCTGTTTTTT. Its translation is CASQPQGWRIPPTGELFF.

The DNA of the CDR3 is TGTGCCAGCAGCCAGGCGGGAGATACGCAGTATTTT. Translation: CASSQAGDTQYF. The V call is TRBV6-5, the J call TRBJ2-3; D might be TRBD2 (5 bases). The CDR3 sequence is 12 residues long. Per the germline V gene, CDR1 is MNHEY and CDR2 is SVGAGI. Trimming pared 6 bases from V and 5 bases from J, leaving 9 bases between.

Ten or more counts support this clonotype. The J gene is TRBJ2-1, the V gene TRBV6-5; TRBD2 is a possible D gene (6 bases). The CDR3 contains 15 residues. Germline CDR1 reads MNHEY; CDR2 reads SVGAGI. Between the trimmed V and J ends, which lost 2 bases and 3 bases, there was a span of 11 bases. The CDR3 sequence is CASSYGGTDYNEQFF. CDR3 nucleotides: TGTGCCAGCAGTTACGGCGGGACCGACTACAATGAGCAGTTCTTC.

Many counts were recorded for this clonotype. This rearrangement joins TRBV9 to TRBJ1-3; 7 nucleotides align to TRBD1. Looked up from germline, CDR1 is SGDLS and CDR2 is YYNGEE. The CDR3 loop spans 14 amino acids. V lost 4 bases, J lost 4 bases, and 5 bases stayed unmatched. The CDR3 DNA reads as TGTGCCAGCAGCACAACAGGGGACGGAAACACCATATATTTT. Translating it yields CASSTTGDGNTIYF.

This clonotype was picked up many times. The chain combines TRBV20-1 with TRBJ2-7, with 8 bases fitting TRBD2. The CDR3 is made up of 14 amino acids. J was trimmed by 8 bases and V by 6 bases; bases with no gene match: 15. Germline loops: CDR1 DFQATT, CDR2 SNEGSKA (reference sequence). The CDR3 sequence: CSARTSGAQVKQYF. In DNA form, the CDR3 reads TGCAGTGCGAGAACTAGCGGCGCTCAAGTTAAGCAGTACTTC.

The chain combines TRBV7-2 with TRBJ2-5; D is perhaps TRBD2 (5 bases). V lost 4 bases to trimming and J lost 3 bases, with 12 bases between them. The CDR3 has 14 residues. The germline gives CDR1 SGHTA, CDR2 FQGNSA. This CDR3 is CASSSWELKETQYF. The CDR3 region has the DNA TGTGCCAGCAGCTCCTGGGAGCTAAAAGAGACCCAGTACTTC.

This clonotype occurred many times. The chain employs TRBV5-1 and TRBJ2-1; 9 nucleotides agree with TRBD2. The junction had 3 bases not matched to a gene; V was cut back by 4 bases and J by 4 bases. Germline V CDR1 and CDR2: SGHRS, YFSETQ. The CDR3 contains 14 residues. The CDR3 spells CASSETSGYNEQFF. The CDR3 DNA reads TGCGCCAGCAGCGAGACTAGCGGATACAATGAGCAGTTCTTC.

Many counts were recorded for this clonotype. This chain joins TRBV20-1 and TRBJ2-7; 9 bases align to TRBD2. The length of the CDR3 is 13 residues. J was trimmed by 4 bases and V by 6 bases; bases with no gene match: 7. Germline CDR1 and CDR2: DFQATT and SNEGSKA (reference sequence). The CDR3 loop is CSAASGKTYEQYF. The CDR3 DNA follows: TGCAGTGCCGCTAGCGGGAAAACTTACGAGCAGTACTTC.

This clonotype was recorded at least ten times. J is TRBJ2-7 and V is TRBV20-1; TRBD1 aligns across 7 bases. The V segment lost 3 bases and the J segment 0 bases; nucleotides outside the gene matches: 11. Germline V CDR1 and CDR2: DFQATT, SNEGSKA (reference sequence). The CDR3 length is 16 residues. CDR3 in amino acids: CSARRGPRLSSYEQYF. The CDR3 region has the DNA TGCAGTGCTAGGAGGGGGCCACGCCTGAGCTCCTACGAGCAGTACTTC.

V and J are TRBV14 and TRBJ2-5; the D gene is possibly TRBD2 (6 bases). Trimming removed 6 bases from V and 5 bases from J, with 13 bases in between. CDR1 SGHDN and CDR2 FVKESK come from the germline V gene. The CDR3 length is 13 residues. The CDR3 sequence: CASSRGVRETQYF. Here the CDR3 DNA reads TGTGCCAGCAGTCGCGGGGTCCGGGAGACCCAGTACTTC.

There are many counts of this clonotype. CDR3 sequence: CASSLAYATTDTQYF. The CDR3 bases are TGTGCCAGCAGCTTAGCGTACGCGACCACAGATACGCAGTATTTT. The gene calls are TRBV7-2 and TRBJ2-3; D gene unclear. The length of the CDR3 is 15 residues. From germline, CDR1 is SGHTA and CDR2 FQGNSA. The V end lost 0 bases, the J end lost 2 bases, and 9 bases lay between the germline ends.

This clonotype was seen at least ten times. This rearrangement joins TRBV18 to TRBJ2-1; D not certain. The CDR3 is made up of 14 amino acids. V dropped 2 bases and J dropped 2 bases, with 7 bases sitting between them. Germline V gene data show CDR1 as KGHSH and CDR2 as LQKENI. The chain's CDR3 is CASSPGETYNEQFF. The CDR3 DNA is TGTGCCAGCTCACCAGGCGAGACCTACAATGAGCAGTTCTTC.